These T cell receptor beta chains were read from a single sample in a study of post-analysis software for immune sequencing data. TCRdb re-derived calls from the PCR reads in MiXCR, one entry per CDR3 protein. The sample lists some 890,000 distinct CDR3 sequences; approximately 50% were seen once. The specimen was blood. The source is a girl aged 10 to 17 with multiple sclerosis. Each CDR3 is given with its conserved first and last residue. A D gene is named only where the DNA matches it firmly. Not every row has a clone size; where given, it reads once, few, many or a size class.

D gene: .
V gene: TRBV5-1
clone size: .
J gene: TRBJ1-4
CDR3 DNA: TGCGCCAGCAGCACCGACGATGAAAAACTGTTTTTT
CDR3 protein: CASSTDDEKLFF

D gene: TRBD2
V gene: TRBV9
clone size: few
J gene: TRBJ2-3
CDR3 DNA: TGTGCCAGCAGCGAACTAGCGGGGACAGATACGCAGTATTTT
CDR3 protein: CASSELAGTDTQYF

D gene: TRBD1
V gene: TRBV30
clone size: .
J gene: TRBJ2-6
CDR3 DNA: TGTGCCTGGAAGAGGACAGGGACTGGGGCCAACGTCCTGACTTTC
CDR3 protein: CAWKRTGTGANVLTF

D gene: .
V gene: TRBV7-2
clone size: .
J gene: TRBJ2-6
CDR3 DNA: TGTGCCAGCAGCTTAAAACAGGGTAAAGCCGTCCTGACTTTC
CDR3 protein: CASSLKQGKAVLTF

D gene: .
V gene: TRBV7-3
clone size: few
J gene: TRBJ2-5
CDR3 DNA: TGTGCCAGCAGCTTAGGTCTCCCCGAGACCCAGTACTTC
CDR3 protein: CASSLGLPETQYF

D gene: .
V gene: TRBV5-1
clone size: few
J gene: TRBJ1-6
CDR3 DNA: TGCGCCAGCAGCTTGACAGTTTCTTATAATTCACCCCTCCACTTT
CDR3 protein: CASSLTVSYNSPLHF

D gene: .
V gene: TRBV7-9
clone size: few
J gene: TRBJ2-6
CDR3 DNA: TGTGCCAGCAATTTGGCAGGGAGTATGGTCTCTGGGGCCAACGTCCTGACTTTC
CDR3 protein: CASNLAGSMVSGANVLTF

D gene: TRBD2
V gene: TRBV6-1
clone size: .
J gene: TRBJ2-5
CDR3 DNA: TGTGCCAGCAGTGTTTATGCGAGCGGGGGGCAGACCCAGTACTTC
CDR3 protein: CASSVYASGGQTQYF

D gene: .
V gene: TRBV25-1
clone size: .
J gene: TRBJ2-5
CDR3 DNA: TGTGCCAGCAGTGACCATCAGACCCAACCCCGGGAGACCCAGTACTTC
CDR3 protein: CASSDHQTQPRETQYF

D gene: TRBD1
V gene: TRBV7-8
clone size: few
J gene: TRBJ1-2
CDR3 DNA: TGTGCCAGCAGCTCCCTCCCGGACAGGGAAGATGGCTACACCTTC
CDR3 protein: CASSSLPDREDGYTF